The 16 T cell receptor beta chains listed next were all sequenced from one sample in a study of blood T cell repertoires in COVID-19. Assay used: immunoSEQ multiplex PCR; TCRdb lists only in-frame clones, some missing. The sample has approximately 220,000 clones; roughly nine tenths are singletons. Sequencing was performed on peripheral blood. These receptors all come from a woman aged 45-60 years with acute or convalescent COVID-19.

The chain joins TRBV6-6 to TRBJ2-3, with 10 bases matching TRBD1. Losses at the gene ends were 2 bases for V and 3 bases for J; bases not matched to a gene: 5. CDR3 length: 16 amino acids. The germline CDR1 and CDR2 sequences are MNHNY and SVGAGI (reference sequence). For the CDR3, the DNA is TGTGCCAGCAGTTACGGACAGGGGGTGTCGACAGATACGCAGTATTTT. It yields the protein CASSYGQGVSTDTQYF.

The gene calls are TRBV9 and TRBJ1-4; no definite D call. This CDR3 is 15 amino acids long. Between the trimmed V and J ends, which lost 3 bases and 2 bases, there was a span of 11 bases. Germline V gene data show CDR1 as SGDLS and CDR2 as YYNGEE. In nucleotides, the CDR3 is TGTGCCAGCAGCGCCCACGAGGGTACTAATGAAAAACTGTTTTTT. Its translation is CASSAHEGTNEKLFF.

This chain uses TRBV18 with TRBJ1-2; 8 bases line up with TRBD1. This CDR3 region has 15 residues. Germline V gives CDR1 KGHSH, CDR2 LQKENI. V lost 1 base, J lost 7 bases, and 8 bases stayed unmatched. The CDR3 DNA reads TGTGCCAGCTCACCACTACAGGGGGAAGTGGGTGGCTACACCTTC. Translation gives CASSPLQGEVGGYTF.

This chain joins TRBV6-6 and TRBJ1-1; D not certain. V gave up 6 bases and J gave up 4 bases, with 12 bases separating them. Germline V gene lookup returns CDR1 MNHNY and CDR2 SVGAGI (reference sequence). The CDR3 covers 13 residues. Written as DNA, the CDR3 is TGTGCCAGCAGCGACCCGGAGTCCACTGAAGCTTTCTTT. Its translation: CASSDPESTEAFF.

This chain uses TRBV7-2 with TRBJ2-2, with D possibly matching TRBD1 (6 bases). The CDR3 is made up of 16 amino acids. Germline CDR1 reads SGHTA; CDR2 reads FQGNSA. The V end lost 1 base, the J end lost 5 bases, and 14 bases lay between the germline ends. The chain's CDR3 is CASSLGLGGSTGELFF. CDR3 nucleotide sequence: TGTGCCAGCAGCTTAGGCTTAGGGGGATCGACCGGGGAGCTGTTTTTT.

CDR3 DNA: TGTGCCAGCAGTTTAGGGACTTACGAGCAGTACTTC. This translates into CASSLGTYEQYF. The chain joins TRBV12-3 or TRBV12-4 to TRBJ2-7, with D perhaps TRBD2 (5 bases). V dropped 1 base and J dropped 4 bases, with 5 bases sitting between them. The CDR3 extends over 12 amino acids.

This sequence joins TRBV9 and TRBJ1-1, with D tentatively TRBD1 (5 bases). V lost 4 bases and J 0 bases, leaving 10 bases between the germline ends. Germline values: CDR1 SGDLS, CDR2 YYNGEE. The CDR3 runs to 14 residues. The CDR3 DNA sequence: TGTGCCAGCAGCCCTTCAGGGATGAACACTGAAGCTTTCTTT. It translates to CASSPSGMNTEAFF.

The rearrangement links TRBV11-3 to TRBJ1-2, with 10 nucleotides matching TRBD1. Germline V gene lookup returns CDR1 SGHNT and CDR2 YENEEA. This CDR3 has 15 residues. V lost 1 base to trimming and J lost 3 bases; unmatched junction nucleotides: 2. The CDR3 here is CASSLGGTGDYGYTF. The CDR3 nucleotides read TGTGCCAGCAGCTTAGGAGGGACAGGGGACTATGGCTACACCTTC.

The V gene is TRBV4-3, the J gene TRBJ1-2, with D possibly being TRBD1 (5 bases). Germline lookup yields CDR1 LGHNA and CDR2 YSLEER. The CDR3 length is 15 residues. The V end lost 2 bases, the J end lost 0 bases, and 10 bases lay between the germline ends. Here the CDR3 DNA reads TGCGCCAGCAGCCAATCCACACAGGCTAACTATGGCTACACCTTC. Its protein product is CASSQSTQANYGYTF.

The V and J genes are TRBV7-2 and TRBJ2-5, with 9 positions matching TRBD2. Germline loops: CDR1 SGHTA, CDR2 FQGNSA. This CDR3 has 16 residues. The V segment lost 3 bases and the J segment 7 bases; nucleotides outside the gene matches: 12. The CDR3 sequence: CASSFGAGGAGVTQYF. CDR3 DNA: TGTGCCAGCAGCTTTGGAGCGGGGGGTGCTGGCGTGACCCAGTACTTC.

This chain joins TRBV14 and TRBJ1-1; D not resolved. CDR3 size: 13 residues. Trimming pared 8 bases from V and 3 bases from J, leaving 13 bases between. Germline loops: CDR1 SGHDN, CDR2 FVKESK. CDR3 residues: CASREAAHTEAFF. In DNA form, the CDR3 reads TGTGCCAGCCGAGAGGCAGCACACACTGAAGCTTTCTTT.

V gene TRBV29-1 combines with J gene TRBJ2-3, with 7 bases matching TRBD2. Germline CDR1 and CDR2: SQVTM and ANQGSEA. V trimming: 0 bases; J trimming: 1 base; junction bases outside the gene matches: 4. The CDR3 extends over 15 amino acids. CDR3 loop: CSVEDLGGGTDTQYF. CDR3 coding DNA: TGCAGCGTTGAAGACCTGGGGGGGGGCACAGATACGCAGTATTTT.

The chain recombines TRBV19 with TRBJ2-7; a weak D match, TRBD2 (7 bases). The germline V gene has CDR1 LNHDA and CDR2 SQIVND (reference sequence). The V and J ends lost 5 bases and 5 bases respectively, with 16 bases between them. The CDR3 has 14 amino acids. CDR3 loop: CASSFHREGDEQYF. CDR3 sequence (DNA): TGTGCCAGTAGTTTTCACAGGGAGGGGGACGAGCAGTACTTC.

This clone was counted between two and nine times. As DNA, the CDR3 is TGCGCCAGCAGCCAAGGGCCTAGCGGCTCGAAGGATACGCAGTATTTT. This codes for CASSQGPSGSKDTQYF. The V gene is TRBV4-3, the J gene TRBJ2-3; 7 positions agree with TRBD2. Trimming at V came to 1 base and at J to 6 bases, leaving 10 bases not matched to a gene. CDR3 length: 16 amino acids. CDR1 and CDR2 (germline): LGHNA, YSLEER.

V and J are TRBV4-3 and TRBJ2-4; 8 bases agree with TRBD1. CDR1 and CDR2 (germline): LGHNA, YSLEER. The CDR3 contains 16 residues. J was trimmed by 1 base and V by 4 bases; bases with no gene match: 6. CDR3 loop: CASSLKTGAAKNIQYF. CDR3 nucleotides: TGCGCCAGCAGCCTAAAGACAGGGGCCGCCAAAAACATTCAGTACTTC.

The rearrangement uses TRBV6-5 and TRBJ2-3, with 8 nucleotides matching TRBD2. The CDR3 runs to 14 residues. CDR1 and CDR2 from the germline V gene are MNHEY and SVGAGI. V shed 6 bases, J shed 6 bases, and the junction held 8 bases outside the gene matches. CDR3 region: CASRGTRFSDTQYF. The CDR3 nucleotides read TGTGCCAGCAGAGGGACTAGATTTTCGGATACGCAGTATTTT.